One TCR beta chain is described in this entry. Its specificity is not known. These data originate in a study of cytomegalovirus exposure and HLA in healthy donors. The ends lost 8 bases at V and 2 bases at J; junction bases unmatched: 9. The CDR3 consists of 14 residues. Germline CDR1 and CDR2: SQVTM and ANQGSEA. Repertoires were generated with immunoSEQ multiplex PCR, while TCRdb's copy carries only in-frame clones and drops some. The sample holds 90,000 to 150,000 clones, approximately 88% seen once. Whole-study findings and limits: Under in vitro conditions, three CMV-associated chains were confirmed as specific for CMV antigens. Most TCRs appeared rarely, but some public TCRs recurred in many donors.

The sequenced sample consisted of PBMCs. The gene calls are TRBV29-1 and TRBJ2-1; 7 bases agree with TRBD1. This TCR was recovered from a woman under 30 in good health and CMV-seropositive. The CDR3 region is CSIRQGNTYNEQFF. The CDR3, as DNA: TGCAGCATAAGACAGGGAAACACCTACAATGAGCAGTTCTTC.